Listed here are 18 T cell receptor beta chains from one sample, sequenced in a study of blood T cell repertoires in COVID-19. Using immunoSEQ multiplex PCR, the repertoire was profiled, and TCRdb retains in-frame clones only, with some absent. Of about 170,000 clones in the sample, about 86% were seen once. What was sequenced was peripheral blood. The origin of the receptors is a woman aged 70 to 79 who had recovered from COVID-19.

The chain recombines TRBV19 with TRBJ2-5; 11 bases line up with TRBD2. This CDR3 contains 17 residues. The V gene end was trimmed by 5 bases and the J gene end by 5 bases; junction bases not matched to a gene: 13. CDR1 and CDR2 (germline): LNHDA, SQIVND (reference sequence). The CDR3 loop is CASSPGRTSGPYETQYF. The CDR3, as DNA: TGTGCCAGTAGTCCAGGCCGGACTAGCGGGCCGTATGAGACCCAGTACTTC.

The J gene is TRBJ2-1, the V gene TRBV14; weak D call: TRBD1 (6 bases). Trimming shortened V by 7 bases and J by 1 base, and 17 bases separated the two germline ends. This CDR3 is built from 16 residues. In germline, CDR1 is SGHDN, CDR2 FVKESK. The CDR3 DNA sequence: TGTGCCAGCAACAGGGTGGGGGCCCTTTCCTACAATGAGCAGTTCTTC. Amino acids: CASNRVGALSYNEQFF.

This clone was detected only once. The chain uses TRBV28 and TRBJ2-7; the match to TRBD2 covers 7 bases. Germline V gives CDR1 MDHEN, CDR2 SYDVKM. The CDR3 extends over 13 amino acids. V shed 5 bases and J 6 bases; nucleotides not matched to a gene: 7. The CDR3 reads CASSPAWGGEQYF. The CDR3 coding sequence is TGTGCCAGCAGTCCCGCCTGGGGGGGCGAGCAGTACTTC.

The chain combines TRBV9 with TRBJ1-3; D is unresolved. Trimming left V 4 bases short and J 4 bases short, with 12 bases between. Germline loops: CDR1 SGDLS, CDR2 YYNGEE. The CDR3 is 14 residues long. CDR3 sequence (DNA): TGTGCCAGCAGCCCAATTCCTGGCGGAAACACCATATATTTT. This gives the protein CASSPIPGGNTIYF.

For this clone: The germline gene is not matched at one end of the junction; a read error may be the cause. This chain uses TRBV5-4 with TRBJ1-1; 11 bases are a match to TRBD1. CDR1 and CDR2 from the germline V gene are SGHNT and YYREEE (reference sequence). There are 14 residues in the CDR3. CDR3 in amino acids: CASSLGGTGGEGAF. The CDR3 DNA follows: TGTGCCAGCAGCTTGGGCGGGACAGGGGGAGAGGGGGCCTTT.

This clone was recorded only once. The V call is TRBV6-5, the J call TRBJ1-5; TRBD1 might be the D (6 bases). Germline V CDR1 and CDR2: MNHEY, SVGAGI. CDR3 size: 13 residues. V lost 6 bases and J 6 bases, leaving 12 bases between the germline ends. The CDR3 coding sequence is TGTGCCAGCAGAGGGGGGGCCTTTCAGCCCCAGCATTTT. This sequence encodes CASRGGAFQPQHF.

The chain combines TRBV15 with TRBJ2-3; the match to TRBD2 covers 9 bases. Trimming took 4 bases from V and 3 from J; bases not matched to a gene: 11. The CDR3 consists of 17 residues. Germline-derived CDR1 and CDR2 are LNHNV and YYDKDF (reference sequence). The DNA for the CDR3 is TGTGCCACCAGCATCCGCGCCGGGGCGGGAGGGACAGATACGCAGTATTTT. Its protein is CATSIRAGAGGTDTQYF.

The rearrangement uses TRBV27 and TRBJ2-2; D gene unclear. Looked up from germline, CDR1 is MNHEY and CDR2 is SMNVEV (reference sequence). V shed 3 bases and J shed 6 bases, with 11 bases lying between them. This CDR3 is built from 14 residues. DNA for the CDR3: TGTGCCAGCAGTTTGCTGGGCCCCCCCGGGGAGCTGTTTTTT. It is translated as CASSLLGPPGELFF.

V gene TRBV30 combines with J gene TRBJ2-1; TRBD2 matches 8 bases. CDR1 is GTSNPN and CDR2 is SVGIG in the germline V gene (reference sequence). The CDR3 length is 15 residues. J was trimmed by 10 bases and V by 7 bases; bases with no gene match: 18. This chain's CDR3 is CALRISGLAGWEQFF. CDR3 coding DNA: TGTGCCTTGCGCATTTCGGGGCTAGCGGGCTGGGAGCAGTTCTTC.

This chain links TRBV27 with TRBJ1-4, with D possibly matching TRBD1 (5 bases). This CDR3 comprises 13 residues. Germline lookup yields CDR1 MNHEY and CDR2 SMNVEV (reference sequence). Trimming left V 5 bases short and J 7 bases short, with 11 bases between. CDR3 protein: CASSGSQGEKLFF. CDR3 sequence (DNA): TGTGCCAGCAGTGGGTCCCAGGGTGAAAAACTGTTTTTT.

This clone was seen a handful of times. The rearrangement uses TRBV3-1 (or the pseudogene TRBV3-2) and TRBJ2-3, with 11 bases that match TRBD1. The CDR3 runs to 13 residues. Losses at the gene ends were 3 bases for V and 10 bases for J; bases not matched to a gene: 3. Germline CDR1 and CDR2: LGHDT and YNNKEL (reference sequence). This chain's CDR3 is CASSQGGQGAQYF. For the CDR3, the DNA is TGTGCCAGCAGCCAGGGGGGACAGGGGGCGCAGTATTTT.

The chain links TRBV4-3 to TRBJ2-5, with 9 bases that match TRBD2. Trimming took 2 bases from V and 1 from J; bases not matched to a gene: 14. Germline lookup yields CDR1 LGHNA and CDR2 YSLEER. This CDR3 contains 19 residues. The CDR3 loop reads CASSQFGRGLREGQETQYF. The CDR3 DNA reads TGCGCCAGCAGCCAATTCGGCCGGGGTTTGCGGGAGGGCCAAGAGACCCAGTACTTC.

The rearrangement links TRBV4-1 to TRBJ2-3; D might be TRBD2 (6 bases). Per germline, CDR1 MGHRA and CDR2 YSYEKL. This CDR3 has 13 amino acids. V dropped 4 bases and J dropped 6 bases, with 11 bases sitting between them. For the CDR3, the DNA is TGCGCCAGCAGCCTAGGGACTGGTGATACGCAGTATTTT. This codes for CASSLGTGDTQYF.

The V and J genes are TRBV3-1 (or the pseudogene TRBV3-2) and TRBJ1-2, with D maybe TRBD1 (5 bases). The germline CDR1 and CDR2 sequences are LGHDT and YNNKEL (reference sequence). The CDR3 totals 15 residues. V dropped 5 bases and J dropped 4 bases, with 17 bases sitting between them. The CDR3 reads CASSASGAARYGYTF. The CDR3 region has the DNA TGTGCCAGCAGCGCCTCTGGGGCCGCACGCTATGGCTACACCTTC.

The chain is built from TRBV11-2 and TRBJ2-1, with D hard to call. Germline V gene sequence: CDR1 SGHAT, CDR2 FQNNGV. CDR3 length equals 17 residues. Trimming removed 4 bases at V and 4 bases at J, with 20 bases between. CDR3 nucleotide sequence: TGTGCCAGCAGCTCCGGATTGGCGGCTCCTCCTTACAATGAGCAGTTCTTC. Protein sequence: CASSSGLAAPPYNEQFF.

The rearrangement joins TRBV5-1 to TRBJ2-7; 10 positions match TRBD1. Germline CDR1 and CDR2: SGHRS and YFSETQ. The CDR3 is 14 residues long. With V trimmed by 5 bases and J by 6 bases, 8 bases remained unmatched. CDR3 nucleotide sequence: TGCGCCAGCAGGCCGGGACAGGGGTCCCCCGAGCAGTACTTC. Its translation is CASRPGQGSPEQYF.

The chain links TRBV7-8 to TRBJ1-5; 7 bases fit TRBD1. The junction had 12 bases not matched to a gene; V was cut back by 5 bases and J by 5 bases. CDR3 length equals 16 residues. Per the germline V gene, CDR1 is SGHVS and CDR2 is FQNEAQ. The CDR3 sequence: CASSPRRDRAHQPQHF. The CDR3 region has the DNA TGTGCCAGCAGCCCTAGGAGAGACAGGGCTCATCAGCCCCAGCATTTT.

DNA of the CDR3: TGTGCCAGCAGCTTGAGCGGGACAGGGCTGCCGAATCAGCCCCAGCATTTT. Its protein product is CASSLSGTGLPNQPQHF. The chain recombines TRBV11-2 with TRBJ1-5, with 9 positions matching TRBD1. This CDR3 has 17 residues. Looked up from germline, CDR1 is SGHAT and CDR2 is FQNNGV. V lost 3 bases to trimming and J lost 4 bases; unmatched junction nucleotides: 10.